Described below is a single TCR beta chain sequence and its context. The antigen is unknown. At collection, donors were nominally healthy, but unrecorded immune exposures were probable. Between the trimmed V and J ends, which lost 6 bases and 2 bases, there was a span of 3 bases. The CDR3 sequence is 11 residues long. The germline gives CDR1 ENHRY, CDR2 SYGVKD. This sample is part of a study of cytomegalovirus exposure and HLA in healthy donors. In the study overall: Membership in the Caucasian-associated ancestry cluster was found for around 81% of approximately 430 genotyped donors. Study-level results: The study had only CMV serostatus as immune exposure information. The authors confirmed in vitro that a few CMV-associated chains were specific for CMV antigens.

Both 60 Vbeta primers and 13 Jbeta primers went into the PCR. Profiled with immunoSEQ multiplex PCR; TCRdb holds only in-frame clones, not every one. The sample carries about 150,000 clones, more than 60% recorded once. The specimen sequenced was PBMCs. The sequence was collected from a woman in her thirties or forties in good health and CMV-seronegative. The gene calls are TRBV10-3 and TRBJ2-3; D is undetermined. The CDR3 spells CAISYTDTQYF. The CDR3, as DNA: TGTGCCATCAGCTACACAGATACGCAGTATTTT.